The present T cell receptor (beta chain) was sequenced within a study of Ad26.COV2.S vaccination and SARS-CoV-2 variants. In the study overall: Dosing was one shot or two shots 56 days apart.

Whole-study findings and limits: Spike-specific TCR breadth in vaccine recipients exceeded that seen in placebo recipients.

Profiled with immunoSEQ multiplex PCR; TCRdb holds only in-frame clones, not every one. The repertoire holds hundreds of thousands of clones, with roughly 90% as singletons. Germline V lookup: CDR1 SGDLS, CDR2 YYNGEE. V was cut by 3 bases and J by 5 bases, with 2 bases left in between. There are 11 residues in the CDR3. This sample's treatment: around 19 received Ad26.COV2.S at low or high dose, single or two shots; about 5 received placebo; per-sample allocation not given. Sampling happened 63 days after the first vaccine or placebo injection. There are a few counts of this clone. The antigen is undetermined. Other DNA sequences in this specimen translate into the identical CDR3.

This material consisted of peripheral blood, taken in a trial of Ad26.COV2.S vaccine versus placebo. This receptor was identified in a person between 18 and 65 years old who received the Ad26.COV2.S COVID-19 vaccine or a placebo. The genes are TRBV9 and TRBJ2-2, with D hard to call. CDR3 region: CASSGTGELFF. CDR3 bases: TGTGCCAGCAGCGGGACCGGGGAGCTGTTTTTT. The complete variable domain, with remaining parts taken from reference TRBV9 and TRBJ2-2, reads DSGVTQTPKHLITATGQRVTLRCSPRSGDLSVYWYQQSLDQGLQFLIQYYNGEERAKGNILERFSAQQFPDLHSELNLSSLELGDSALYFCASSGTGELFFGEGSRLTVL.